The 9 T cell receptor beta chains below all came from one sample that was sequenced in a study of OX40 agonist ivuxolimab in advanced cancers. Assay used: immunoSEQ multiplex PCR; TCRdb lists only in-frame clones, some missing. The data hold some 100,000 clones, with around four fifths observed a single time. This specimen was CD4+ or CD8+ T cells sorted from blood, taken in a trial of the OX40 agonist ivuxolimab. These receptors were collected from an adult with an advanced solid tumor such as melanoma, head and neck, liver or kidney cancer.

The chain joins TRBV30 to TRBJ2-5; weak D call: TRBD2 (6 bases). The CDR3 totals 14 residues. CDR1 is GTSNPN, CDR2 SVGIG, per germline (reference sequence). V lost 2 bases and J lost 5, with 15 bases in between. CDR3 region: CAWSSGLARETQYF. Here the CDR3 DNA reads TGTGCCTGGAGTTCGGGACTGGCAAGGGAGACCCAGTACTTC.

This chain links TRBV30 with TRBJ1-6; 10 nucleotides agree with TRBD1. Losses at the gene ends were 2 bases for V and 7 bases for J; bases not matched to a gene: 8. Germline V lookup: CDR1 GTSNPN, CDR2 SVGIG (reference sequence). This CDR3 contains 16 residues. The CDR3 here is CAWSPTGGAGNSPLHF. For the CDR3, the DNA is TGTGCCTGGAGTCCGACAGGGGGCGCCGGGAATTCACCCCTCCACTTT.

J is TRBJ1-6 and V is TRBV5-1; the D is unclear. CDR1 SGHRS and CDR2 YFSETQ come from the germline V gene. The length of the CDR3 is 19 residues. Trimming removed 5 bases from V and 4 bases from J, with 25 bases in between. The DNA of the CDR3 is TGCGCCAGCAGTCGAACGGGAGACGCGGACGGAATTTATAATTCACCCCTCCACTTT. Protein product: CASSRTGDADGIYNSPLHF.

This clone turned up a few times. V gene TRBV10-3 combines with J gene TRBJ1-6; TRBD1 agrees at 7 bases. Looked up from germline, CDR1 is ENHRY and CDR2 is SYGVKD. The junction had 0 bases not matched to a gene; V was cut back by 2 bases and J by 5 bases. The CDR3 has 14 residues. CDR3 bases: TGTGCCATCAGTGAGGGACAGGATAATTCACCCCTCCACTTT. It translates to CAISEGQDNSPLHF.

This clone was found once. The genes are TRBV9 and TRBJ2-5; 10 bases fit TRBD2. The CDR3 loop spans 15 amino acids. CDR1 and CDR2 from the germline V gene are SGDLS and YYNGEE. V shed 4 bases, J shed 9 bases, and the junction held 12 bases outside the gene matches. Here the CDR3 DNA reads TGTGCCAGCAGCACAAGCGGGGGGGGCCTATCGGCCCAGTACTTC. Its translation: CASSTSGGGLSAQYF. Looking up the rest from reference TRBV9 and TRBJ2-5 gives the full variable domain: DSGVTQTPKHLITATGQRVTLRCSPRSGDLSVYWYQQSLDQGLQFLIQYYNGEERAKGNILERFSAQQFPDLHSELNLSSLELGDSALYFCASSTSGGGLSAQYFGPGTRLLVL.

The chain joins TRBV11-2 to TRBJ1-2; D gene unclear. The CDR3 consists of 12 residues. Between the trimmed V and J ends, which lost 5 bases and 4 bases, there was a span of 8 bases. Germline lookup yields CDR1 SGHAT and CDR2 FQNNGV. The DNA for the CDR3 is TGTGCCAGCAGCAATGAAGTCTATGGCTACACCTTC. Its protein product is CASSNEVYGYTF.

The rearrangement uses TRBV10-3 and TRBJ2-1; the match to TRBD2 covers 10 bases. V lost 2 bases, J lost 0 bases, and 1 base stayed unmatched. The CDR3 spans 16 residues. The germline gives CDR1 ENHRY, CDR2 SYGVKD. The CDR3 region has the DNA TGTGCCATCAGTGAGACTAGCGGGGTCTCCTACAATGAGCAGTTCTTC. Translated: CAISETSGVSYNEQFF.

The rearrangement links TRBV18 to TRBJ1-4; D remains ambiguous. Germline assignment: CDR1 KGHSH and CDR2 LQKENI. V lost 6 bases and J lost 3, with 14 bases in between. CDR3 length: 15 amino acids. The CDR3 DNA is TGTGCCAGCTCCCTCACCTACACTTCTAATGAAAAACTGTTTTTT. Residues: CASSLTYTSNEKLFF.

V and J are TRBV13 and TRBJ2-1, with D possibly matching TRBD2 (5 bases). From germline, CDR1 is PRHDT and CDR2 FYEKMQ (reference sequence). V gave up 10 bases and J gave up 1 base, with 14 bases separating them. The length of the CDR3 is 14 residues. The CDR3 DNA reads TGTGCCACAAGTGTCGGACTTTCCTACAATGAGCAGTTCTTC. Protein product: CATSVGLSYNEQFF.